A selection of T cell receptor beta chains follows, all from one sample in a study of cytomegalovirus exposure and HLA in healthy donors. Assay: immunoSEQ multiplex PCR; the TCRdb copy retains only in-frame clones and omits some. The sample contains roughly 120,000 clones, more than 65% of which appear only once. Sequences were obtained from PBMCs. These receptors were obtained from a woman under 30 in good health and CMV-seronegative. Each CDR3 is given without its conserved first and last residue. The order of the fields is clone size, V gene, J gene, CDR3 protein. Not every row has a clone size; where given, it reads once, few, many or a size class.

clone size: .; V gene: TRBV23-1; J gene: TRBJ2-1; CDR3 protein: ASSLKAPLGQF
clone size: .; V gene: TRBV7-9; J gene: TRBJ2-5; CDR3 protein: ASVGRDSGGGETQY
clone size: .; V gene: TRBV7-9; J gene: TRBJ1-5; CDR3 protein: ASSLYREPQH
clone size: few; V gene: TRBV4-1; J gene: TRBJ1-5; CDR3 protein: ASSQDQVSNQPQH
clone size: few; V gene: TRBV7-9; J gene: TRBJ1-1; CDR3 protein: ASSHTLWEGNTEAF
clone size: .; V gene: TRBV2; J gene: TRBJ2-1; CDR3 protein: ASSVEGPRFYNEQF
clone size: .; V gene: TRBV10-2; J gene: TRBJ2-1; CDR3 protein: ASSTSYNEQF
clone size: .; V gene: TRBV6-5; J gene: TRBJ1-2; CDR3 protein: ATAPGDYGYT
clone size: .; V gene: TRBV7-9; J gene: TRBJ1-1; CDR3 protein: ASSLAGQQGEAF
clone size: .; V gene: TRBV4-1; J gene: TRBJ1-5; CDR3 protein: ASSQVGTGGIQPQH
clone size: .; V gene: TRBV6-1; J gene: TRBJ2-1; CDR3 protein: ASRSGQQIYNEQF
clone size: .; V gene: TRBV7-9; J gene: TRBJ2-7; CDR3 protein: ASSSRDRGYEQY
clone size: once; V gene: TRBV19; J gene: TRBJ2-6; CDR3 protein: ASSTGQAGANVLT
clone size: .; V gene: TRBV5-1; J gene: TRBJ2-3; CDR3 protein: ASSAGLAGATDTQY
clone size: .; V gene: TRBV9; J gene: TRBJ1-4; CDR3 protein: ASSYTGGSEKLF
clone size: .; V gene: TRBV2; J gene: TRBJ2-2; CDR3 protein: ASRFPLTGDTGELF
clone size: once; V gene: TRBV5-1; J gene: TRBJ1-1; CDR3 protein: ASQGVSNTEAF
clone size: .; V gene: TRBV29-1; J gene: TRBJ2-2; CDR3 protein: SARRAGDTGELF
clone size: .; V gene: TRBV19; J gene: TRBJ1-3; CDR3 protein: ASRTGTGSGNTIY
clone size: .; V gene: TRBV4-2; J gene: .; CDR3 protein: ASQGEEYEQY
clone size: .; V gene: TRBV18; J gene: TRBJ1-2; CDR3 protein: ASSPPNRGDQSYGYT
clone size: .; V gene: TRBV12-2; J gene: TRBJ2-2; CDR3 protein: ASRLVRGLSGELF
clone size: .; V gene: TRBV30; J gene: TRBJ1-4; CDR3 protein: AWTSGLLNEKLF
clone size: .; V gene: TRBV5-1; J gene: TRBJ1-2; CDR3 protein: ASSLGGMTGEGYT
clone size: .; V gene: TRBV5-4; J gene: TRBJ2-1; CDR3 protein: ASSLPTGLAGYDEQF
clone size: .; V gene: TRBV11-3; J gene: TRBJ2-1; CDR3 protein: ASSFAEGNEQF
clone size: once; V gene: TRBV6-1; J gene: TRBJ1-1; CDR3 protein: ASSEGSGTEAF
clone size: .; V gene: TRBV14; J gene: TRBJ2-3; CDR3 protein: ASSPVVRSTDTQY
clone size: .; V gene: TRBV7-3; J gene: TRBJ2-1; CDR3 protein: ASSPQAGGIDEQF
clone size: .; V gene: TRBV6-5; J gene: TRBJ2-1; CDR3 protein: ATSGGYNEQF
clone size: .; V gene: TRBV11-2; J gene: TRBJ2-3; CDR3 protein: ASSLVRGMGTDTQY
clone size: few; V gene: TRBV7-2; J gene: TRBJ2-3; CDR3 protein: ASSLMGQAGDTQY
clone size: .; V gene: TRBV18; J gene: TRBJ1-1; CDR3 protein: ASSPEAAGDGF
clone size: .; V gene: TRBV7-6; J gene: TRBJ2-7; CDR3 protein: ASSSSGDVYEQY
clone size: .; V gene: TRBV7-8; J gene: TRBJ1-5; CDR3 protein: ASITRQDNQPQH
clone size: .; V gene: TRBV13; J gene: TRBJ1-4; CDR3 protein: ASSLGRVGEKLF
clone size: once; V gene: TRBV7-2; J gene: TRBJ1-2; CDR3 protein: ASSSPQRRVYGYT
clone size: .; V gene: TRBV5-4; J gene: TRBJ1-1; CDR3 protein: ASSSNTEAF
clone size: .; V gene: TRBV6-5; J gene: TRBJ1-2; CDR3 protein: ASSRTGANYGYT
clone size: .; V gene: TRBV9; J gene: TRBJ2-7; CDR3 protein: ASSENPKGATYEQY
clone size: .; V gene: TRBV7-9; J gene: TRBJ2-3; CDR3 protein: ASIRGQSTDTQY
clone size: .; V gene: TRBV4-2; J gene: TRBJ2-7; CDR3 protein: ASSPRTSGRPYEQY
clone size: .; V gene: TRBV6-1; J gene: TRBJ2-5; CDR3 protein: ASSGRGKETQY
clone size: .; V gene: TRBV5-5; J gene: TRBJ1-1; CDR3 protein: ASSLTGNAEAF
clone size: .; V gene: TRBV5-5; J gene: TRBJ1-2; CDR3 protein: ASSLLGEAGYT
clone size: .; V gene: TRBV29-1; J gene: TRBJ2-7; CDR3 protein: SVEQGSTYEQY
clone size: .; V gene: TRBV4-1; J gene: TRBJ1-2; CDR3 protein: ASSGQGYGYT
clone size: .; V gene: TRBV5-1; J gene: TRBJ2-7; CDR3 protein: ASSSGVSYEQY
clone size: .; V gene: TRBV5-4; J gene: TRBJ2-1; CDR3 protein: ASSLGDSGSYNEQF
clone size: .; V gene: TRBV7-2; J gene: TRBJ2-7; CDR3 protein: ASSLRWDRGRYEQY
clone size: .; V gene: TRBV5-4; J gene: TRBJ1-1; CDR3 protein: ASSPPGSQREAF
clone size: .; V gene: TRBV5-6; J gene: TRBJ2-1; CDR3 protein: ASSLMGAGQF